This T cell receptor (beta chain) originates from a study of technical replicates of blood from several donors. Assay used: immunoSEQ multiplex PCR; TCRdb lists only in-frame clones, some missing. The data hold 55,000 to 80,000 clones, with around 97% observed a single time. CDR3 length equals 17 residues. Germline-derived CDR1 and CDR2 are MNHEY and SMNVEV (reference sequence). Trimming left V 8 bases short and J 1 base short, with 23 bases between. The TCR originated in a human donor in good health. The V and J genes are TRBV27 and TRBJ2-5; perhaps TRBD1 as D (5 bases). The sequenced sample consisted of T cells isolated from PBMCs. CDR3 DNA: TGTGCCAGCTCTACTGTGCGTCTCGACAGAGCCCAAGAGACCCAGTACTTC. It encodes CASSTVRLDRAQETQYF.